This is a list of T cell receptor beta chains from one sample in a study of control samples from healthy donors and cancer patients. Produced via immunoSEQ multiplex PCR; TCRdb's table is partial and in-frame only. Of roughly 80,000 clones listed, 80% to 95% are singletons. The material sequenced was blood. The receptors were gathered from a woman aged 60-75 years in good health. The CDR3 runs from the conserved cysteine through the conserved F or W. D genes are given only for firm matches. Clone size is given for some rows only: seen once, a few or many times, or a class if the clone is expanded.

J: TRBJ1-1
V: TRBV7-9
D: TRBD1
size: .
DNA: TGTGCCAGCAGCCCACAACAGGGGAGCACTGAAGCTTTCTTT
CDR3: CASSPQQGSTEAFF

J: TRBJ2-6
V: TRBV5-4
D: .
size: .
DNA: TGTGCCAGCAGCTTTGGGGGGCGTACTGGGGCCAACGTCCTGACTTTC
CDR3: CASSFGGRTGANVLTF

J: TRBJ2-5
V: TRBV5-4
D: .
size: .
DNA: TGTGCCAGCAGCCTCCAGTTTGGGGCTGAAGAGACCCAGTACTTC
CDR3: CASSLQFGAEETQYF

J: TRBJ2-3
V: TRBV27
D: TRBD2
size: .
DNA: TGTGCCAGCAGTTTGCTAGCGGGAGTTAGGACAGATACGCAGTATTTT
CDR3: CASSLLAGVRTDTQYF

J: TRBJ1-4
V: TRBV7-9
D: .
size: once
DNA: TGTGCCAGCAGCCAATCAATCGGGCGCCTTGCAACTAATGAAAAACTGTTTTTT
CDR3: CASSQSIGRLATNEKLFF

J: TRBJ2-1
V: TRBV7-2
D: TRBD2
size: .
DNA: TGTGCCAGCAGCTTAGCCCCTGGAGCGGGGCACTACAATGAGCAGTTCTTC
CDR3: CASSLAPGAGHYNEQFF

J: TRBJ2-2
V: TRBV19
D: TRBD2
size: .
DNA: TGTGCCAGTTCCCATCGGGGGGCCGGGGAGCTGTTTTTT
CDR3: CASSHRGAGELFF

J: TRBJ2-7
V: TRBV10-2
D: .
size: .
DNA: TGCGCCAGCAGTGAAGTTCAGGGAGAGCAGTACTTC
CDR3: CASSEVQGEQYF

J: TRBJ1-2
V: TRBV28
D: .
size: .
DNA: TGTGCCAGCAGTTTATTCAGGTTCAACTATGGCTACACCTTC
CDR3: CASSLFRFNYGYTF

J: TRBJ2-1
V: TRBV3-1/TRBV3-2
D: TRBD2
size: .
DNA: TGTGCCAGCGGGCCTCCGGGACTAGCGGGAGTTCCGCAGTTCTTC
CDR3: CASGPPGLAGVPQFF

J: TRBJ2-3
V: TRBV29-1
D: TRBD2
size: .
DNA: TGCAGCGCCGGGAGGGAGACAGATACGCAGTATTTT
CDR3: CSAGRETDTQYF

J: TRBJ2-7
V: TRBV6-1
D: TRBD2
size: .
DNA: TGTGCCAGCAGTGATCGAACCGGGACTAGCGGAGCCTACGAGCAGTACTTC
CDR3: CASSDRTGTSGAYEQYF

J: TRBJ2-5
V: TRBV11-3
D: .
size: .
DNA: TGTGCCAGCAGCCGAAGCGGATTGTACCAAGAGACCCAGTACTTC
CDR3: CASSRSGLYQETQYF

J: TRBJ2-1
V: TRBV18
D: .
size: .
DNA: TGTGCCAGCTCACCATGGCAGCCGATGGGATCCTACAATGAGCAGTTCTTC
CDR3: CASSPWQPMGSYNEQFF

J: TRBJ1-6
V: TRBV27
D: .
size: .
DNA: TGTGCCAGCAGTTTAAGGGGTTCAGGAGTTTTTAAATCACCCCTCCACTTT
CDR3: CASSLRGSGVFKSPLHF

J: TRBJ1-4
V: TRBV28
D: TRBD1
size: .
DNA: TGTGCCAGCAGCTCCCTCACGGGACAGGGGAGTGAAAAACTGTTTTTT
CDR3: CASSSLTGQGSEKLFF

J: TRBJ2-1
V: TRBV7-3
D: TRBD2
size: .
DNA: TGTGCCAGCAGCCCCGCCGCGGGAGGCTTCAATGAGCAGTTCTTC
CDR3: CASSPAAGGFNEQFF

J: TRBJ1-2
V: TRBV10-3
D: .
size: .
DNA: TGTGCCATCAGTGACGGGTTCTGGGGCTACACCTTC
CDR3: CAISDGFWGYTF

J: TRBJ1-1
V: TRBV28
D: .
size: few
DNA: TGTGCCAGCAGTTTTTGGGCAGCCACTGAAGCTTTCTTT
CDR3: CASSFWAATEAFF

J: TRBJ1-1
V: TRBV6-1
D: .
size: .
DNA: TGTGCCAGCAGTGAACTCCCGAACACTGAAGCTTTCTTT
CDR3: CASSELPNTEAFF

J: TRBJ2-5
V: TRBV7-3
D: .
size: .
DNA: TGTGCCAGCAGCAAAACCCAGGGGTCTAGGGAGACCCAGTACTTC
CDR3: CASSKTQGSRETQYF

J: TRBJ1-5
V: TRBV12-3/TRBV12-4
D: .
size: .
DNA: TGTGCCAGCAGTTTAGTTTACCAGCCCCAGCATTTT
CDR3: CASSLVYQPQHF

J: TRBJ2-5
V: TRBV5-1
D: .
size: .
DNA: TGCGCCAGCAGCTTGGGTCTCGACAGTCAAGAGACCCAGTACTTC
CDR3: CASSLGLDSQETQYF

J: TRBJ1-1
V: TRBV2
D: .
size: .
DNA: TGTGCCAGCAGATTACAGGCGAACACTGAAGCTTTCTTT
CDR3: CASRLQANTEAFF

J: TRBJ2-1
V: TRBV10-2
D: .
size: few
DNA: TGCGCCAGCAGCGACCCGGACGTGTACAATGAGCAGTTCTTC
CDR3: CASSDPDVYNEQFF

J: TRBJ2-1
V: TRBV7-3
D: TRBD2
size: .
DNA: TGTGCCAGCAGCCCCTGGACTAGCGGGAGTTCGCAGGAGCAGTTCTTC
CDR3: CASSPWTSGSSQEQFF

J: TRBJ1-1
V: TRBV16
D: .
size: once
DNA: TGTGCCAGCAGCCCACTATGGGGGCCCCGGAACACTGAAGCTTTCTTT
CDR3: CASSPLWGPRNTEAFF